A selection of T cell receptor beta chains follows, all from one sample in a study of T cell responses to AZD1222 COVID-19 vaccine. Assay used: immunoSEQ multiplex PCR; TCRdb lists only in-frame clones, some missing. Seen here are 100,000 to 150,000 clones, 80% to 90% observed once, and the top ten hold about 3%. This specimen was peripheral blood, taken on day 0 of AZD1222 vaccination. The receptors here all came from an adult in good health. The CDR3 runs from the conserved cysteine through the conserved F or W. Fields, in order: J gene, V gene, CDR3 length, CDR3 protein.

J: TRBJ2-1; V: TRBV4-1; length: 17; CDR3: CASRGLAGLSSYNEQFF
J: TRBJ1-5; V: TRBV5-5; length: 15; CDR3: CASSLSDGANQPQHF
J: TRBJ1-1; V: TRBV5-6; length: 13; CDR3: CASSLREDTEAFF
J: TRBJ1-4; V: TRBV5-1; length: 13; CDR3: CASSLRSGEKLFF
J: TRBJ2-7; V: TRBV29-1; length: 13; CDR3: CSVSGTSGYEQYF
J: TRBJ1-5; V: TRBV27; length: 13; CDR3: CASSLNNKRVQHF
J: TRBJ1-5; V: TRBV28; length: 16; CDR3: CASSLPTGEGNQPQHF
J: TRBJ1-4; V: TRBV5-1; length: 13; CDR3: CASGSASGEKLFF
J: TRBJ2-6; V: TRBV19; length: 15; CDR3: CASSMEGTGANVLTF
J: TRBJ2-7; V: TRBV5-5; length: 12; CDR3: CASSLGRYEQYF
J: TRBJ1-6; V: TRBV11-3; length: 17; CDR3: CASRTGHSSSYNSPLHF
J: TRBJ2-4; V: TRBV12-3/TRBV12-4; length: 12; CDR3: CASSLTGRRQYF
J: TRBJ2-7; V: TRBV27; length: 19; CDR3: CASSPSGLAGGGGSYEQYF
J: TRBJ2-7; V: TRBV2; length: 16; CDR3: CASSEGAGQGLHEQYF
J: TRBJ1-4; V: TRBV2; length: 15; CDR3: CASAPIVVSNEKLFF
J: TRBJ1-5; V: TRBV5-6; length: 15; CDR3: CASSLGASFNQPQHF
J: TRBJ2-7; V: TRBV6-2/TRBV6-3; length: 16; CDR3: CASSYAGTRGRYEQYF
J: TRBJ1-2; V: TRBV12-3/TRBV12-4; length: 13; CDR3: CASSLGLNYGYTF
J: TRBJ1-2; V: TRBV9; length: 15; CDR3: CASSVEGQGAGGYTF
J: TRBJ2-1; V: TRBV19; length: 16; CDR3: CASRGRGEWDYNEQFF
J: TRBJ2-5; V: TRBV3-1/TRBV3-2; length: 18; CDR3: CASSQKGLAGGPTETQYF
J: TRBJ2-3; V: TRBV28; length: 17; CDR3: CASSPLRGFVGADTQYF
J: TRBJ2-7; V: TRBV6-2/TRBV6-3; length: 13; CDR3: CASSFGTGVEQYF
J: TRBJ2-5; V: TRBV3-1/TRBV3-2; length: 15; CDR3: CASSQDGTPQETQYF
J: TRBJ2-1; V: TRBV6-5; length: 14; CDR3: CASSLVGSYNEQFF
J: TRBJ1-2; V: TRBV7-8; length: 14; CDR3: CASSTGHSLYGYTF
J: TRBJ2-1; V: TRBV4-3; length: 17; CDR3: CASSQAPGTILNNEQFF
J: TRBJ1-2; V: TRBV27; length: 14; CDR3: CASSSLGTARGYTF
J: TRBJ1-2; V: TRBV19; length: 17; CDR3: CASRAVVTGLRGNGYTF
J: TRBJ1-1; V: TRBV3-1/TRBV3-2; length: 14; CDR3: CASSQAGQGTEAFF
J: TRBJ1-2; V: TRBV9; length: 16; CDR3: CASSIGRDRRNYGYTF
J: TRBJ2-1; V: TRBV27; length: 16; CDR3: CASSPLGTSHYNEQFF
J: TRBJ2-5; V: TRBV7-2; length: 17; CDR3: CASSFRLLAGGLETQYF
J: TRBJ2-7; V: TRBV28; length: 12; CDR3: CASSLYSGEQYF
J: TRBJ2-1; V: TRBV3-1/TRBV3-2; length: 16; CDR3: CASSQVAGGLYNEQFF